The rows below give T cell receptor beta chains drawn from one sample of a study of OX40 agonist ivuxolimab in advanced cancers. Clones were sequenced by immunoSEQ multiplex PCR, and TCRdb holds only the in-frame ones, with some missing. The sample shows about 73,000 clones, approximately 90% of them seen only once. This sample comprised CD4+ or CD8+ T cells sorted from blood, obtained in a trial of the OX40 agonist ivuxolimab. Receptors originate from an adult with an advanced solid tumor such as melanoma, head and neck, liver or kidney cancer. CDR3s leave out the opening cysteine and the closing phenylalanine or tryptophan. The order of the fields is V gene, J gene, CDR3 protein.

v_call: TRBV5-4
j_call: TRBJ2-1
cdr3_aa: ASSSGPGDKYEQF

v_call: TRBV9
j_call: TRBJ1-1
cdr3_aa: ASSLRGGGGEAF

v_call: TRBV4-1
j_call: TRBJ1-4
cdr3_aa: ASSHRQGGEKLF

v_call: TRBV14
j_call: TRBJ2-2
cdr3_aa: ASSQGREWSGELF

v_call: TRBV7-2
j_call: TRBJ2-2
cdr3_aa: ASSTWTSRNTGELF

v_call: TRBV29-1
j_call: TRBJ2-1
cdr3_aa: SSWGGNEQF

v_call: TRBV4-1
j_call: TRBJ1-1
cdr3_aa: ASSVEFSEQGEAF

v_call: TRBV5-1
j_call: TRBJ2-3
cdr3_aa: ASSLAGGTDTQY

v_call: TRBV15
j_call: TRBJ1-4
cdr3_aa: ATSDVGGINEKLF

v_call: TRBV20-1
j_call: TRBJ2-5
cdr3_aa: SALLIETQY

v_call: TRBV30
j_call: TRBJ2-3
cdr3_aa: AWSVLRGSSTDTQY

v_call: TRBV10-3
j_call: TRBJ2-6
cdr3_aa: AITSAGQGPSGANVLT

v_call: TRBV29-1
j_call: TRBJ2-3
cdr3_aa: SVGDSTDTQY

v_call: TRBV5-5
j_call: TRBJ1-4
cdr3_aa: ASSFVLATNEKLF

v_call: TRBV4-1
j_call: TRBJ2-7
cdr3_aa: ASSQDQHLYEQY

v_call: TRBV5-5
j_call: TRBJ2-7
cdr3_aa: ASSLVGQPHYEQY

v_call: TRBV19
j_call: TRBJ1-5
cdr3_aa: ASSIGTSQPQH

v_call: TRBV5-5
j_call: TRBJ2-7
cdr3_aa: ASSLYAGWTPYEQY

v_call: TRBV9
j_call: TRBJ2-1
cdr3_aa: ASMAGVAPYNEQF

v_call: TRBV30
j_call: TRBJ1-2
cdr3_aa: AWRATGGYFGYT

v_call: TRBV6-5
j_call: TRBJ2-7
cdr3_aa: ASSYGLAGETYEQY

v_call: TRBV5-1
j_call: TRBJ2-5
cdr3_aa: ASSSGVTRETQY

v_call: TRBV7-9
j_call: TRBJ2-2
cdr3_aa: ASSLAPGKIKNTGELF

v_call: TRBV20-1
j_call: TRBJ2-7
cdr3_aa: SVAKSSEQY

v_call: TRBV5-1
j_call: TRBJ2-1
cdr3_aa: ASSTGLADNEQF

v_call: TRBV5-1
j_call: TRBJ2-7
cdr3_aa: ASSLEASGDPYEQY

v_call: TRBV5-4
j_call: TRBJ2-3
cdr3_aa: ASRPQRLAQGTDTQY

v_call: TRBV5-4
j_call: TRBJ2-5
cdr3_aa: ASSLLGVGETQY

v_call: TRBV9
j_call: TRBJ2-3
cdr3_aa: ASSPRGTGTDTQY

v_call: TRBV19
j_call: TRBJ2-2
cdr3_aa: ASSAGVGITGELF

v_call: TRBV11-3
j_call: TRBJ2-7
cdr3_aa: ASSFHLAGGRREQY

v_call: TRBV7-8
j_call: TRBJ2-2
cdr3_aa: ASSYRWGQGAGGELF

v_call: TRBV28
j_call: TRBJ1-1
cdr3_aa: ASSFSSGTEAF

v_call: TRBV19
j_call: TRBJ2-7
cdr3_aa: ASSRASGKPYEQY

v_call: TRBV11-2
j_call: TRBJ1-3
cdr3_aa: ASSLGNSGNTIY